The 24 T cell receptor beta chains listed next were all sequenced from one sample in a study of shared clonotypes between healthy human individuals. The protocol was immunoSEQ multiplex PCR, while the TCRdb copy is restricted to in-frame clones and leaves out a portion. The data show millions of clones, 95% seen once. Material: naive CD4+ T cells sorted from blood. As to subset: CD45RA+ positively selected. All receptors come from a man aged 18 to 29 in good health.

The chain couples TRBV5-1 to TRBJ2-1; 7 nucleotides agree with TRBD2. The CDR3 spans 15 residues. Germline CDR1 reads SGHRS; CDR2 reads YFSETQ. V was pared by 2 bases and J by 3 bases, with 5 bases of the junction left unmatched. For the CDR3, the DNA is TGCGCCAGCAGCTTAGGGACTAAGCACTACAATGAGCAGTTCTTC. Its translation is CASSLGTKHYNEQFF.

The CDR3 spells CATCRVPNSPLHF. In nucleotides, the CDR3 is TGTGCCACCTGCAGGGTACCTAATTCACCCCTCCACTTT. The V call is TRBV27, the J call TRBJ1-6, with D maybe TRBD1 (5 bases). This CDR3 spans 13 amino acids. Germline CDR1 reads MNHEY; CDR2 reads SMNVEV (reference sequence). Trimming left V 10 bases short and J 6 bases short, with 13 bases between.

The chain combines TRBV9 with TRBJ2-1, with TRBD1 matching 8 bases. From germline, CDR1 is SGDLS and CDR2 YYNGEE. The CDR3 spans 17 residues. Trimming took 0 bases from V and 8 from J; bases not matched to a gene: 13. The CDR3 nucleotides are TGTGCCAGCAGCGTAGGGACAGGGACGTCGATAGGGGATGAGCAGTTCTTC. It is translated as CASSVGTGTSIGDEQFF.

CDR3: CAISEGQSAYEQYF. The CDR3 coding sequence is TGTGCCATCAGTGAGGGGCAGTCGGCCTACGAGCAGTACTTC. This chain uses TRBV10-3 with TRBJ2-7; D is undetermined. Trimming shortened V by 2 bases and J by 2 bases, and 10 bases separated the two germline ends. The CDR3 covers 14 residues. Germline CDR1 and CDR2: ENHRY and SYGVKD.

The V call is TRBV2, the J call TRBJ2-6; D remains ambiguous. Germline CDR1 SNHLY, CDR2 FYNNEI. The CDR3 is 15 amino acids. V shed 3 bases and J shed 4 bases, with 10 bases lying between them. DNA for the CDR3: TGTGCCAGCAGTGATCGCCCCCTGGGGGCCAACGTCCTGACTTTC. This codes for CASSDRPLGANVLTF.

The V call is TRBV27, the J call TRBJ2-1; TRBD2 aligns across 8 bases. The CDR3 contains 16 residues. Germline trimming cut 2 bases from V and 2 bases from J; bases unmatched to any gene: 5. CDR1 is MNHEY and CDR2 is SMNVEV in the germline V gene (reference sequence). CDR3 sequence (DNA): TGTGCCAGCAGTTTAACTAGCGGTAAAACCTACAATGAGCAGTTCTTC. As protein: CASSLTSGKTYNEQFF.

This clone appeared a few times. The chain links TRBV19 to TRBJ2-2; the match to TRBD1 covers 7 bases. The CDR3 has 16 residues. The V and J ends lost 4 bases and 8 bases, in that order; junction bases with no gene match: 13. The germline gives CDR1 LNHDA, CDR2 SQIVND (reference sequence). This CDR3 is CASSSWDSDGAGELFF. CDR3 in DNA: TGTGCCAGTAGTAGTTGGGACAGCGACGGCGCTGGGGAGCTGTTTTTT.

This clone was detected once. This chain connects TRBV10-3 to TRBJ2-7, with TRBD2 matching 7 bases. The CDR3 runs to 15 residues. Trimming cost V 1 base and J 3 bases; bases outside gene matches: 6. Germline values: CDR1 ENHRY, CDR2 SYGVKD. The CDR3 coding sequence is TGTGCCATCAGTGAGTGGGCTAGCGGAGACTACGAGCAGTACTTC. Its protein product is CAISEWASGDYEQYF.

Note on this clone: Other DNA sequences from this sample encode an identical CDR3 as well. CDR3 sequence (DNA): TGTGCCAGCTCACCAGGACTAGCGGGAGGAACCGGGGAGCTGTTTTTT. It is translated as CASSPGLAGGTGELFF. This chain links TRBV18 with TRBJ2-2; 14 bases match TRBD2. V shed 2 bases and J 5 bases; nucleotides not matched to a gene: 1. The CDR3 loop spans 16 amino acids. Germline lookup yields CDR1 KGHSH and CDR2 LQKENI.

CDR3 DNA sequence: TGCGCCAGCAATAGGCGGGGGGACACAGATACGCAGTATTTT. It specifies CASNRRGDTDTQYF. The V and J genes are TRBV5-1 and TRBJ2-3; 8 bases match TRBD2. CDR3 length equals 14 residues. The germline CDR1 and CDR2 sequences are SGHRS and YFSETQ. J was trimmed by 2 bases and V by 6 bases; bases with no gene match: 5. Variable domain in full (rest from reference TRBV5-1 and TRBJ2-3): KAGVTQTPRYLIKTRGQQVTLSCSPISGHRSVSWYQQTPGQGLQFLFEYFSETQRNKGNFPGRFSGRQFSNSRSEMNVSTLELGDSALYLCASNRRGDTDTQYFGPGTRLTVL.

For this clone: One end of the junction is discordant with germline, which a read error may explain. The J gene is TRBJ2-1, the V gene TRBV7-7; 10 nucleotides line up with TRBD2. Germline V gene lookup returns CDR1 SSHAT and CDR2 FNYEAQ (reference sequence). The length of the CDR3 is 17 residues. For the CDR3, the DNA is TGTGCTAGCAGCTTAGTTCCGGGACTAGCGTTTTACAATGAGCAGTTCTTC. Amino acids: CASSLVPGLAFYNEQFF.

J is TRBJ2-4 and V is TRBV11-2; D is undetermined. Trimming took off 4 bases at V and 5 bases at J, with 9 bases between the two ends. Per germline, CDR1 SGHAT and CDR2 FQNNGV. The CDR3 runs 13 residues. The CDR3 coding sequence is TGTGCCAGCAGCTCTCGACTGGAAAACATTCAGTACTTC. This translates into CASSSRLENIQYF.

The gene calls are TRBV11-2 and TRBJ2-6; D may be TRBD1 or TRBD2 (7 bases each). CDR3 length: 18 residues. Per the germline V gene, CDR1 is SGHAT and CDR2 is FQNNGV. Trimming cost V 2 bases and J 0 bases, with 14 bases left between them. The CDR3 loop is CASSLSGTAISGANVLTF. The CDR3 DNA sequence: TGTGCCAGCAGCTTAAGCGGGACAGCGATCTCTGGGGCCAACGTCCTGACTTTC. Supplemented by reference TRBV11-2 and TRBJ2-6, the full variable domain reads EAGVAQSPRYKIIEKRQSVAFWCNPISGHATLYWYQQILGQGPKLLIQFQNNGVVDDSQLPKDRFSAERLKGVDSTLKIQPAKLEDSAVYLCASSLSGTAISGANVLTFGAGSRLTVL.

This chain uses TRBV30 with TRBJ1-1; the D is unclear. The CDR3 loop spans 11 amino acids. Trimming cost V 5 bases and J 6 bases, with 10 bases left between them. Per the germline V gene, CDR1 is GTSNPN and CDR2 is SVGIG (reference sequence). The CDR3 DNA is TGTGCCTGGGAGCAGATCTCTGAAGCTTTCTTT. Amino acids: CAWEQISEAFF.

The chain joins TRBV30 to TRBJ1-6; D ambiguous. Germline CDR1 GTSNPN, CDR2 SVGIG (reference sequence). V lost 3 bases, J lost 7 bases, and 7 bases lay in between. The CDR3 extends over 12 amino acids. This CDR3 reads CAWRQVNSPLHF. The CDR3 bases are TGTGCCTGGAGGCAGGTAAATTCACCCCTCCACTTT.

This chain uses TRBV2 with TRBJ2-5; TRBD1 matches 9 bases. Trimming cost V 8 bases and J 4 bases; bases outside gene matches: 11. In germline, CDR1 is SNHLY, CDR2 FYNNEI. CDR3 length: 15 residues. CDR3 sequence: CASRRTGAARETQYF. In DNA form, the CDR3 reads TGTGCCAGCCGGCGGACAGGGGCAGCCAGAGAGACCCAGTACTTC.

The chain couples TRBV5-1 to TRBJ2-3, with 7 positions matching TRBD1. J gave up 2 bases and V 3 bases, and 6 bases lay outside the gene matches. Germline V gene data show CDR1 as SGHRS and CDR2 as YFSETQ. This CDR3 region has 15 residues. CDR3 loop: CASSSGQTLTDTQYF. Here the CDR3 DNA reads TGCGCCAGCAGCTCGGGACAGACACTCACAGATACGCAGTATTTT.

As DNA, the CDR3 is TGTGCCAGCAGTTGGAGCCAGAGCTCCTACGAGCAGTACTTC. It yields the protein CASSWSQSSYEQYF. The chain employs TRBV28 and TRBJ2-7, with D unresolved. V was cut by 4 bases and J by 0 bases, with 10 bases left in between. There are 14 residues in the CDR3. Per germline, CDR1 MDHEN and CDR2 SYDVKM.

CDR3: CASSPRRGVEKLFF. Written as DNA, the CDR3 is TGTGCCAGCTCACCACGACGGGGGGTTGAAAAACTGTTTTTT. The V and J genes are TRBV18 and TRBJ1-4; TRBD1 is a possible D gene (5 bases). This CDR3 comprises 14 residues. The germline gives CDR1 KGHSH, CDR2 LQKENI. V was cut by 1 base and J by 7 bases, with 10 bases left in between.

V usage is TRBV6-1 and J usage is TRBJ2-3, with D perhaps matching TRBD2 (6 bases). CDR1 is MNHNS and CDR2 is SASEGT in the germline V gene. Trimming cost V 4 bases and J 5 bases, with 19 bases left between them. This CDR3 region has 16 residues. CDR3 DNA sequence: TGTGCCAGCAGTGTAACAGGTGGTCGGGGGTTAGATACGCAGTATTTT. Translated, it gives CASSVTGGRGLDTQYF.

A few counts support this clone. Additional DNA sequences in this sample encode the identical CDR3. The gene calls are TRBV12-5 and TRBJ2-5; D gene ambiguous. The DNA end is a closer match to TRBJ2-7, so the J assignment may be wrong. The CDR3 sequence is 15 residues long. Germline V gene data show CDR1 as LGHNT and CDR2 as FRNRAP. The CDR3 is CASGLVLRQLYEQYF. CDR3 in DNA: TGTGCTAGTGGTTTGGTATTGAGACAACTCTACGAGCAGTACTTC.

The V gene is TRBV2, the J gene TRBJ2-1; D tentatively fits TRBD1 or TRBD2 (6 bases each). Germline V gene data show CDR1 as SNHLY and CDR2 as FYNNEI. V gave up 3 bases and J gave up 8 bases, with 14 bases separating them. This CDR3 region has 14 residues. The CDR3 loop reads CASSDRGLIYEQFF. The CDR3 nucleotides read TGTGCCAGCAGTGACAGGGGACTCATCTATGAGCAGTTCTTC. Full variable domain (rest looked up from reference TRBV2 and TRBJ2-1): EPEVTQTPSHQVTQMGQEVILRCVPISNHLYFYWYRQILGQKVEFLVSFYNNEISEKSEIFDDQFSVERPDGSNFTLKIRSTKLEDSAMYFCASSDRGLIYEQFFGPGTRLTVL.

Only a few counts were recorded for this clone. Other DNA sequences from this sample encode an identical CDR3 as well. This chain uses TRBV5-1 with TRBJ2-5; D remains ambiguous. With 0 bases removed from V and 2 bases from J, the gap between germline ends came to 8 bases. In germline, CDR1 is SGHRS, CDR2 YFSETQ. The CDR3 spans 14 residues. CDR3 nucleotides: TGCGCCAGCAGCTTGGCCGGTCAGCAAGAGACCCAGTACTTC. Its translation is CASSLAGQQETQYF.

This clone has only one observation. The V gene is TRBV10-1, the J gene TRBJ2-7; possible D gene TRBD1, 6 bases. CDR1 is WNHNN, CDR2 SYGVQD, per germline (reference sequence). V dropped 3 bases and J dropped 2 bases, with 14 bases sitting between them. This CDR3 has 15 residues. CDR3 in DNA: TGCGCCAGCAGTGACCCTAGTTGGGGGCCCTACGAGCAGTACTTC. It codes for CASSDPSWGPYEQYF.